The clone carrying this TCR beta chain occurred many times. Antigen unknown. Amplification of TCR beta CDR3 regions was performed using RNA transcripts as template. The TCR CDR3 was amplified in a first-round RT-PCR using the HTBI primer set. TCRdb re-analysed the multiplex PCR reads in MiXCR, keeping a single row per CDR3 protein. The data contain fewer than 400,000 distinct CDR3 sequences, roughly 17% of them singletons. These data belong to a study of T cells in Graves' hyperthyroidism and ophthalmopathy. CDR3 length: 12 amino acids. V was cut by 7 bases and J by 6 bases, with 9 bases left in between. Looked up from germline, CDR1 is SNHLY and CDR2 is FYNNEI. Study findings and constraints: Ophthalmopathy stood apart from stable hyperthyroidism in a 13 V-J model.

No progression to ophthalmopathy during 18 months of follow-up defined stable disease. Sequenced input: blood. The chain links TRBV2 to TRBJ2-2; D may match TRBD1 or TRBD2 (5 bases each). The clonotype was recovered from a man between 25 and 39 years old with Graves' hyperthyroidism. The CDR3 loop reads CASTVGAGELFF. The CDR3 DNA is TGTGCCAGCACCGTGGGGGCCGGGGAGCTGTTTTTT.